The subject of this entry is one TCR beta chain. Its antigen is unknown. This sample was taken from a study of T cells in Graves' hyperthyroidism and ophthalmopathy. Across the study: The authors collected peripheral blood at initial diagnosis, before any treatment. Overall study findings and caveats: The model identified upcoming ophthalmopathy a median 6.5 months ahead of onset. Researchers report that a 13 V-J model separated ophthalmopathy from stable hyperthyroidism.

Every diagnosis used clinical symptoms, serum thyroxine and TRAb, thyroid ultrasound and orbital computed tomography. The CDR3 has 14 amino acids. V was clipped by 7 bases and J by 2 bases, with 15 bases between them. Per germline, CDR1 LNHDA and CDR2 SQIVND (reference sequence). Amplified regions were TCR beta CDR3 sequences from RNA transcripts. Primed by the HTBI set, a first-round RT-PCR was run on the TCR CDR3. One entry per CDR3 protein, called by TCRdb with MiXCR from the multiplex PCR reads. The sample lists about 270,000 distinct CDR3 sequences; 20% to 25% were seen once. The sequence came from a young man with Graves' ophthalmopathy. The chain carries TRBV19 and TRBJ2-7, with D unclear. Material for sequencing was blood. CDR3 protein: CASTSRRGPYEQYF. The DNA of the CDR3 is TGTGCCAGTACGTCGCGTCGCGGCCCCTACGAGCAGTACTTC.